The following is a T cell receptor beta chain sequence with its context. This entry comes from a study of blood T cell repertoires in COVID-19. Study-wide background: Collection of acute and convalescent COVID-19 samples took place in the United States, Italy and Spain. The analysed material was cDNA or gDNA that came from T cells, B-cell-depleted T cells, or PBMCs.

There are 11 residues in the CDR3. Germline CDR1 is MDHEN and CDR2 is SYDVKM. V shed 5 bases and J shed 2 bases, with 3 bases lying between them. Original analysis: The authors estimated nucleated cell counts from reference gene primer amplification. This table comes from immunoSEQ multiplex PCR, and its TCRdb copy is limited to in-frame clones, with some not included. D and trimming come from the DNA, and the V and J calls and clone size come from that table. This sample has about 170,000 clones; 70% to 90% occur once, and the top ten carry around 2.7%. J is TRBJ1-2 and V is TRBV28; D is unresolved. The sequencing input was peripheral blood. The source is a woman of 80 years or more with COVID-19, enrolled during active disease. CDR3 bases: TGTGCCAGCAGTCGGAACTATGGCTACACCTTC. Translated, it gives CASSRNYGYTF.